The 28 T cell receptor beta chains below all came from one sample that was sequenced in a study of blood T cell repertoires in COVID-19. The assay was immunoSEQ multiplex PCR, and TCRdb's table has in-frame clones only and misses some. The data hold over 200,000 clones, with about 80% observed a single time. Sequences were obtained from PBMCs or T cells enriched from blood (not recorded which). The receptors come from a man in his 60s who had recovered from COVID-19.

The V gene is TRBV3-1 (or the pseudogene TRBV3-2), the J gene TRBJ2-3; D is ambiguous. The CDR3 runs 17 residues. Trimming shortened V by 4 bases and J by 0 bases, and 17 bases separated the two germline ends. Per the germline V gene, CDR1 is LGHDT and CDR2 is YNNKEL (reference sequence). The CDR3, as DNA: TGTGCCAGCAGCCGGTCAAACACAGTCCTTAGCACAGATACGCAGTATTTT. Translated: CASSRSNTVLSTDTQYF.

The chain carries TRBV5-1 and TRBJ2-2; 13 nucleotides align to TRBD2. V shed 6 bases, J shed 9 bases, and the junction held 8 bases outside the gene matches. Germline values: CDR1 SGHRS, CDR2 YFSETQ. This CDR3 contains 15 residues. The CDR3 region has the DNA TGCGCCAGCACCTCAGGGACTAGCGGGGATCGGGAGCTGTTTTTT. This gives the protein CASTSGTSGDRELFF.

This chain joins TRBV7-2 and TRBJ2-7; the D gene is possibly TRBD1 (6 bases). The CDR3 loop spans 14 amino acids. CDR1 and CDR2 from the germline V gene are SGHTA and FQGNSA. V lost 2 bases and J 2 bases, leaving 10 bases between the germline ends. CDR3 sequence: CASSLQGQPYEQYF. CDR3 DNA: TGTGCCAGCAGCTTACAGGGGCAGCCCTACGAGCAGTACTTC.

The rearrangement joins TRBV3-1 (or the pseudogene TRBV3-2) to TRBJ2-3, with D perhaps matching TRBD2 (5 bases). Germline lookup yields CDR1 LGHDT and CDR2 YNNKEL (reference sequence). The germline V and J ends were trimmed by 4 bases and 6 bases, with 17 bases remaining between them. The CDR3 extends over 15 amino acids. CDR3 residues: CASSRTGPRSDTQYF. CDR3 in DNA: TGTGCCAGCAGCCGGACTGGGCCGAGGTCTGATACGCAGTATTTT.

The chain recombines TRBV6-1 with TRBJ1-6; tentatively, D is TRBD1 (6 bases). The CDR3 contains 15 residues. The germline V gene has CDR1 MNHNS and CDR2 SASEGT. Trimming removed 3 bases at V and 7 bases at J, with 13 bases between. This CDR3 reads CASSETLDRNSPLHF. In DNA form, the CDR3 reads TGTGCCAGCAGTGAGACCCTCGACAGGAATTCACCCCTCCACTTT.

The chain is built from TRBV2 and TRBJ2-1, with 9 bases lining up with TRBD2. This CDR3 comprises 16 residues. V lost 1 base, J lost 5 bases, and 6 bases stayed unmatched. Per germline, CDR1 SNHLY and CDR2 FYNNEI. The CDR3 sequence: CASSEGSGGRNNEQFF. The CDR3 bases are TGTGCCAGCAGTGAAGGCAGCGGGGGGCGCAACAATGAGCAGTTCTTC.

This clone has just one count. V usage is TRBV2 and J usage is TRBJ1-5, with 10 bases identical to TRBD1. The V and J ends lost 4 bases and 6 bases, in that order; junction bases with no gene match: 9. Per germline, CDR1 SNHLY and CDR2 FYNNEI. The CDR3 spans 16 residues. CDR3 in amino acids: CASSASGTGVGQPQHF. Written as DNA, the CDR3 is TGTGCCAGCAGTGCCTCCGGGACAGGGGTCGGTCAGCCCCAGCATTTT.

This clone showed up just once. The V call is TRBV5-5, the J call TRBJ2-7, with 8 bases identical to TRBD1. Germline V gives CDR1 SGHKS, CDR2 YYEKEE (reference sequence). The CDR3 sequence is 15 residues long. Germline trimming cut 4 bases from V and 6 bases from J; bases unmatched to any gene: 12. The CDR3 nucleotides are TGTGCCAGCAGCCCAACAGGACAGGGAGGTAGCGAGCAGTACTTC. It translates to CASSPTGQGGSEQYF.

V gene TRBV19 combines with J gene TRBJ2-6; 8 positions agree with TRBD1. The CDR3 is 15 residues long. J was trimmed by 1 base and V by 4 bases; bases with no gene match: 0. Germline CDR1 LNHDA, CDR2 SQIVND (reference sequence). Written as DNA, the CDR3 is TGTGCCAGTAGTAGACAGGGGTCTGGGGCCAACGTCCTGACTTTC. It specifies CASSRQGSGANVLTF.

This clone was counted at least ten times. This rearrangement joins TRBV6-4 to TRBJ1-1, with D perhaps matching TRBD1 (6 bases). V was cut by 6 bases and J by 5 bases, with 13 bases left in between. The CDR3 runs to 13 residues. The germline CDR1 and CDR2 sequences are MRHNA and SNTAGT. CDR3 nucleotides: TGTGCCAGCAGCGCAGGGGCGCGGACTGAAGCTTTCTTT. This codes for CASSAGARTEAFF.

This chain's CDR3 is CASSYINEKLFF. The CDR3 nucleotides are TGTGCCAGCAGTTACATAAATGAAAAACTGTTTTTT. J is TRBJ1-4 and V is TRBV6-2 or TRBV6-3, with D uncertain. CDR1 and CDR2 from the germline V gene are MNHEY and SVGEGT. The CDR3 covers 12 residues. V lost 2 bases and J lost 5, with 3 bases in between.

The chain uses TRBV5-1 and TRBJ2-2, with TRBD1 identical over 10 bases. Germline V gene sequence: CDR1 SGHRS, CDR2 YFSETQ. The CDR3 has 16 amino acids. Unmatched junction bases numbered 9, after V lost 4 bases and J lost 6 bases. CDR3 DNA sequence: TGCGCCAGCAGCGTGTTACCGGGACAGGGGTCCGGGGAGCTGTTTTTT. It is translated as CASSVLPGQGSGELFF.

V is TRBV15 and J is TRBJ1-4, with 7 nucleotides matching TRBD1. The J segment lost 5 bases and the V segment lost 5 bases, leaving 5 bases of the junction unmatched. Germline CDR1 LNHNV, CDR2 YYDKDF (reference sequence). The CDR3 has 14 residues. CDR3 protein: CATSPGQPNEKLFF. DNA for the CDR3: TGTGCCACCAGCCCGGGACAGCCGAATGAAAAACTGTTTTTT.

The genes are TRBV9 and TRBJ1-1, with D maybe TRBD1 (6 bases). Trimming left V 0 bases short and J 1 base short, with 10 bases between. Looked up from germline, CDR1 is SGDLS and CDR2 is YYNGEE. This CDR3 region has 15 residues. The CDR3 coding sequence is TGTGCCAGCAGCGTAGCTGGGGGCTCGAACACTGAAGCTTTCTTT. Amino acid sequence: CASSVAGGSNTEAFF.

The chain employs TRBV6-4 and TRBJ1-1, with 8 nucleotides matching TRBD1. The CDR3 consists of 13 residues. Germline V gives CDR1 MRHNA, CDR2 SNTAGT. The junction had 6 bases not matched to a gene; V was cut back by 7 bases and J by 5 bases. In DNA form, the CDR3 reads TGTGCCAGCAAAAGACAGGGGTCAACTGAAGCTTTCTTT. It codes for CASKRQGSTEAFF.

The chain recombines TRBV4-3 with TRBJ1-3, with TRBD1 matching over 7 bases. This CDR3 spans 17 amino acids. CDR1 is LGHNA, CDR2 YSLEER, per germline. Unmatched junction bases numbered 13, after V lost 0 bases and J lost 8 bases. The DNA for the CDR3 is TGCGCCAGCAGCCAAGATCTTGCCAGGGGGTTTTATGACACCATATATTTT. Amino acids: CASSQDLARGFYDTIYF.

As concerns this clone: An end of the junction differs from the germline gene, which may be a read error. This sequence joins TRBV15 and TRBJ1-1; D is unclear. Germline loops: CDR1 LNHNV, CDR2 YYDKDF (reference sequence). The CDR3 covers 14 residues. CDR3: CATSSGEGNTEAFF. The CDR3 nucleotides are TGTGCCACTAGCAGTGGGGAGGGGAACACTGAAGCTTTCTTT. Full variable domain (missing parts from reference TRBV15 and TRBJ1-1): DAMVIQNPRYQVTQFGKPVTLSCSQTLNHNVMYWYQQKSSQAPKLLFHYYDKDFNNEADTPDNFQSRRPNTSFCFLDIRSPGLGDTAMYLCATSSGEGNTEAFFGQGTRLTVV.

This sequence joins TRBV5-1 and TRBJ1-1; weak D call: TRBD1 (6 bases). The germline V and J ends were trimmed by 7 bases and 4 bases, with 14 bases remaining between them. Germline V gene sequence: CDR1 SGHRS, CDR2 YFSETQ. The CDR3 is made up of 13 amino acids. The CDR3 DNA sequence: TGCGCCAGCTCTACAGGGATTGGCACTGAAGCTTTCTTT. Translating it yields CASSTGIGTEAFF.

The genes are TRBV27 and TRBJ1-2; no reliable D call. V was shortened by 8 bases and J by 1 base, with 8 bases between the two germline ends. Germline V lookup: CDR1 MNHEY, CDR2 SMNVEV (reference sequence). The CDR3 runs 12 residues. The CDR3 region is CASGADNYGYTF. In DNA, the CDR3 is TGTGCCAGCGGTGCAGATAACTATGGCTACACCTTC.

In the case of this clone: In the same sample, other DNA sequences code for this CDR3. The chain recombines TRBV27 with TRBJ1-2, with a tentative D call TRBD1 (5 bases). Between the trimmed V and J ends, which lost 0 bases and 4 bases, there was a span of 9 bases. In germline, CDR1 is MNHEY, CDR2 SMNVEV (reference sequence). This CDR3 spans 14 amino acids. As DNA, the CDR3 is TGTGCCAGCAGTTTATCAGGGCAGGGCTATGGCTACACCTTC. Its protein is CASSLSGQGYGYTF.

This clone came up once. The chain links TRBV29-1 to TRBJ1-1, with a possible D match to TRBD1 (6 bases). CDR1 is SQVTM and CDR2 is ANQGSEA in the germline V gene. The CDR3 is 11 amino acids. V dropped 4 bases and J dropped 6 bases, with 9 bases sitting between them. CDR3 in amino acids: CSVAGAAEAFF. The CDR3 DNA reads TGCAGCGTTGCAGGGGCTGCTGAAGCTTTCTTT.

The chain is built from TRBV4-3 and TRBJ1-5, with D perhaps matching TRBD1 (6 bases). This CDR3 region has 16 residues. V was cut by 0 bases and J by 4 bases, with 13 bases left in between. In germline, CDR1 is LGHNA, CDR2 YSLEER. The CDR3 DNA sequence: TGCGCCAGCAGCCAAGAACTTCGGACAGAAAATCAGCCCCAGCATTTT. It yields the protein CASSQELRTENQPQHF.

This clone was found a few times. V is TRBV19 and J is TRBJ2-7; 7 bases agree with TRBD1. This CDR3 spans 15 amino acids. V gave up 2 bases and J gave up 0 bases; unmatched junction bases: 4. The V gene's germline CDR1 is LNHDA and CDR2 SQIVND (reference sequence). The CDR3 loop reads CASSIQGVASYEQYF. CDR3 nucleotide sequence: TGTGCCAGTAGTATACAGGGGGTAGCCTCCTACGAGCAGTACTTC.

This clone was found once. The J gene is TRBJ2-7, the V gene TRBV11-3; weak D call: TRBD2 (5 bases). The CDR3 is 12 residues long. Germline CDR1 SGHNT, CDR2 YENEEA. V was shortened by 8 bases and J by 2 bases, with 10 bases between the two germline ends. In DNA form, the CDR3 reads TGTGCCAGCGCCACCGGGGCCTACGAGCAGTACTTC. It specifies CASATGAYEQYF.

V usage is TRBV3-1 (or the pseudogene TRBV3-2) and J usage is TRBJ1-1; TRBD1 might be the D (6 bases). This CDR3 comprises 15 residues. CDR1 is LGHDT, CDR2 YNNKEL, per germline (reference sequence). The germline V and J ends were trimmed by 1 base and 0 bases, with 9 bases remaining between them. CDR3 in amino acids: CASSQGGLMNTEAFF. DNA of the CDR3: TGTGCCAGCAGCCAAGGGGGGCTCATGAACACTGAAGCTTTCTTT.

This chain links TRBV6-5 with TRBJ2-3; a weak D match, TRBD2 (6 bases). V was clipped by 3 bases and J by 1 base, with 8 bases between them. This CDR3 comprises 14 residues. Looked up from germline, CDR1 is MNHEY and CDR2 is SVGAGI. The CDR3 spells CASSYSSGTDTQYF. CDR3 sequence (DNA): TGTGCCAGCAGTTATTCTAGCGGCACAGATACGCAGTATTTT.

This clone has a handful of counts. The rearrangement joins TRBV7-2 to TRBJ1-2, with 7 bases fitting TRBD1. The CDR3 sequence is 14 residues long. V lost 3 bases and J lost 2; bases outside the gene matches: 3. CDR1 and CDR2 (germline): SGHTA, FQGNSA. CDR3 region: CASSFGQANYGYTF. The CDR3 DNA is TGTGCCAGCAGCTTTGGACAGGCCAACTATGGCTACACCTTC.

The V gene is TRBV7-2, the J gene TRBJ1-5; 9 positions agree with TRBD1. The germline gives CDR1 SGHTA, CDR2 FQGNSA. The length of the CDR3 is 15 residues. V trimming: 4 bases; J trimming: 6 bases; junction bases outside the gene matches: 7. CDR3 residues: CASSYGTGQFQPQHF. The CDR3 DNA follows: TGTGCCAGCAGCTACGGGACAGGGCAGTTTCAGCCCCAGCATTTT.